This T cell receptor beta chain stems from a study of technical replicates of blood from several donors. Libraries were prepared by immunoSEQ multiplex PCR; TCRdb keeps only in-frame clonotypes and omits some of them. The repertoire holds approximately 73,000 clones, with about 90% as singletons. V was cut by 6 bases and J by 2 bases, with 7 bases left in between. CDR1 and CDR2 (germline): SEHNR, FQNEAQ (reference sequence). The CDR3 is 12 residues long. The sequence derives from a human donor in good health. The rearrangement joins TRBV7-9 to TRBJ1-1; D is possibly TRBD1 (5 bases). Sequenced material: T cells isolated from PBMCs. CDR3 nucleotide sequence: TGTGCCAGCAGAGACAGTAACACTGAAGCTTTCTTT. Translating gives CASRDSNTEAFF.